Listed here are 27 T cell receptor beta chains from one sample, sequenced in a study of shared clonotypes between healthy human individuals. The table came from immunoSEQ multiplex PCR; TCRdb's copy has only in-frame clones and leaves some out. The sample consists of about a million clones, around 76% of them appearing once. Sample: memory CD4+ T cells sorted from blood. Regarding subset: CD45RA-negative fraction. The receptors were gathered from a man aged 18-30 years in good health.

The rearrangement uses TRBV5-1 and TRBJ2-1, with TRBD2 as a possible D gene (6 bases). V lost 0 bases and J lost 7, with 14 bases in between. Germline CDR1 reads SGHRS; CDR2 reads YFSETQ. The length of the CDR3 is 15 residues. CDR3 residues: CASSLEPGVRNEQFF. The CDR3 DNA reads TGCGCCAGCAGCTTGGAGCCGGGGGTAAGGAATGAGCAGTTCTTC.

The chain recombines TRBV6-1 with TRBJ2-5; perhaps TRBD1 as D (5 bases). This CDR3 has 14 amino acids. Germline lookup yields CDR1 MNHNS and CDR2 SASEGT. V lost 8 bases and J lost 5, with 18 bases in between. This CDR3 is CASRSPGIRETQYF. CDR3 coding DNA: TGTGCCAGCCGTTCCCCAGGGATAAGGGAGACCCAGTACTTC.

Ten or more counts support this clone. The chain links TRBV5-1 to TRBJ2-7, with 7 bases aligning to TRBD1. Per germline, CDR1 SGHRS and CDR2 YFSETQ. Trimming took 3 bases from V and 0 from J; bases not matched to a gene: 12. This CDR3 has 17 amino acids. CDR3 in DNA: TGCGCCAGCAGCTCATACCTACAGGGGCCCAGCTCCTACGAGCAGTACTTC. Its translation is CASSSYLQGPSSYEQYF.

This clone has just one count. The chain employs TRBV18 and TRBJ2-4; maybe TRBD1 (6 bases). CDR1 is KGHSH, CDR2 LQKENI, per germline. The CDR3 contains 18 residues. Trimming stripped 0 bases from V and 2 bases from J, with 17 bases between. The CDR3 DNA sequence: TGTGCCAGCTCACCACCGTCGTCACAGGGAAAAACCAAAAACATTCAGTACTTC. This gives the protein CASSPPSSQGKTKNIQYF.

This chain links TRBV6-6 with TRBJ2-7; D may be TRBD1 or TRBD2 (5 bases each). V was clipped by 8 bases and J by 4 bases, with 15 bases between them. There are 13 residues in the CDR3. Germline V CDR1 and CDR2: MNHNY, SVGAGI (reference sequence). In DNA, the CDR3 is TGTGCCAGCGGTGACAGTTTAGCGTACGAGCAGTACTTC. Translated, it gives CASGDSLAYEQYF.

The count of this clone is one. The chain combines TRBV10-3 with TRBJ2-7, with 10 bases aligning to TRBD1. CDR3 length: 12 amino acids. Germline trimming cut 8 bases from V and 5 bases from J; bases unmatched to any gene: 3. CDR1 and CDR2 from the germline V gene are ENHRY and SYGVKD. The CDR3 DNA reads as TGTGCCATCGGGGGGACAGGGGACGAGCAGTACTTC. Protein sequence: CAIGGTGDEQYF.

The rearrangement links TRBV6-1 to TRBJ2-2; tentative D call: TRBD2 (5 bases). V lost 6 bases and J 4 bases, leaving 6 bases between the germline ends. Germline-derived CDR1 and CDR2 are MNHNS and SASEGT. The CDR3 consists of 12 residues. CDR3 protein: CASRRGTGELFF. In DNA form, the CDR3 reads TGTGCCAGCAGACGGGGCACCGGGGAGCTGTTTTTT.

The rearrangement uses TRBV6-5 and TRBJ2-5, with TRBD1 matching 10 bases. The CDR3 loop spans 11 amino acids. With 6 bases clipped from V and 9 bases from J, the junction kept 1 base outside the gene matches. Per germline, CDR1 MNHEY and CDR2 SVGAGI. Here the CDR3 reads CASRGQGSQYF. As DNA, the CDR3 is TGTGCCAGCAGGGGACAGGGGTCCCAGTACTTC.

The CDR3 DNA sequence: TGTGCCAGTAGGTCTACAGGGATAAATCAGCCCCAGCATTTT. Encoded protein: CASRSTGINQPQHF. This chain connects TRBV19 to TRBJ1-5, with D perhaps matching TRBD1 (6 bases). V lost 6 bases and J 4 bases, leaving 13 bases between the germline ends. The CDR3 totals 14 residues. Germline V gene data show CDR1 as LNHDA and CDR2 as SQIVND (reference sequence).

V and J are TRBV20-1 and TRBJ1-5; no firm D call. With 8 bases removed from V and 7 bases from J, the gap between germline ends came to 9 bases. The CDR3 is 10 residues long. Germline V CDR1 and CDR2: DFQATT, SNEGSKA (reference sequence). CDR3: CSPGAQPQHF. The CDR3 DNA follows: TGCAGTCCGGGCGCCCAGCCCCAGCATTTT.

The genes are TRBV5-1 and TRBJ2-6; perhaps TRBD2 as D (6 bases). This CDR3 is 17 amino acids long. CDR1 and CDR2 (germline): SGHRS, YFSETQ. The V gene lost 0 bases and the J gene lost 0 bases, with 10 bases spanning the gap. The CDR3: CASSLGGLSSGANVLTF. The CDR3 DNA sequence: TGCGCCAGCAGCTTGGGGGGACTGAGCTCTGGGGCCAACGTCCTGACTTTC.

The J gene is TRBJ2-7, the V gene TRBV5-4; perhaps TRBD2 as D (5 bases). Deletions cut 0 bases from V and 1 base from J, with 11 bases between. There are 15 residues in the CDR3. Per the germline V gene, CDR1 is SGHNT and CDR2 is YYREEE (reference sequence). The CDR3 sequence is CASSLEGGPSYEQYF. The CDR3 nucleotides read TGTGCCAGCAGCTTGGAAGGCGGGCCTTCCTACGAGCAGTACTTC.

The chain employs TRBV28 and TRBJ1-2, with D possibly TRBD1 on 5 matching bases. The CDR3 consists of 14 residues. V was shortened by 4 bases and J by 2 bases, with 11 bases between the two germline ends. CDR1 MDHEN and CDR2 SYDVKM come from the germline V gene. The CDR3 is CASSWAGQNYGYTF. CDR3 DNA: TGTGCCAGCAGTTGGGCGGGGCAGAACTATGGCTACACCTTC.

The CDR3 nucleotides are TGTGCCAGCTCACCACCGGGACAGCGAGATAATCAGCCCCAGCATTTT. It specifies CASSPPGQRDNQPQHF. The rearrangement uses TRBV18 and TRBJ1-5, with TRBD1 matching over 7 bases. V lost 0 bases to trimming and J lost 4 bases; unmatched junction nucleotides: 6. Germline loops: CDR1 KGHSH, CDR2 LQKENI. The CDR3 extends over 16 amino acids. The whole variable domain, remainder taken from reference TRBV18 and TRBJ1-5, is NAGVMQNPRHLVRRRGQEARLRCSPMKGHSHVYWYRQLPEEGLKFMVYLQKENIIDESGMPKERFSAEFPKEGPSILRIQQVVRGDSAAYFCASSPPGQRDNQPQHFGDGTRLSIL.

This clone was picked up a small number of times. The chain has TRBV18 and TRBJ2-7, with D perhaps matching TRBD1 or TRBD2 (6 bases each). V lost 4 bases, J lost 2 bases, and 9 bases lay in between. This CDR3 has 13 residues. Germline CDR1 reads KGHSH; CDR2 reads LQKENI. CDR3 bases: TGTGCCAGCTCACTGGAGGGGGCCTACGAGCAGTACTTC. Translating it yields CASSLEGAYEQYF. Together with reference TRBV18 and TRBJ2-7, the CDR3 gives the full variable domain: NAGVMQNPRHLVRRRGQEARLRCSPMKGHSHVYWYRQLPEEGLKFMVYLQKENIIDESGMPKERFSAEFPKEGPSILRIQQVVRGDSAAYFCASSLEGAYEQYFGPGTRLTVT.

J is TRBJ2-4 and V is TRBV5-1; TRBD2 is a possible D gene (6 bases). CDR1 is SGHRS, CDR2 YFSETQ, per germline. The CDR3 runs 14 residues. The ends were cut back, 5 bases at V and 5 bases at J, with 14 bases in the middle. The CDR3: CASSIGGVENIQYF. As DNA, the CDR3 is TGCGCCAGCAGTATCGGGGGAGTAGAAAACATTCAGTACTTC.

This clone was found many times. The chain couples TRBV10-3 to TRBJ1-1, with unresolved D. The CDR3 runs 13 residues. The germline V and J ends were trimmed by 3 bases and 8 bases, with 13 bases remaining between them. Looked up from germline, CDR1 is ENHRY and CDR2 is SYGVKD. CDR3 in amino acids: CAISEYEQDEAFF. The CDR3 nucleotides are TGTGCCATCAGTGAATATGAGCAGGACGAAGCTTTCTTT.

The rearrangement uses TRBV5-4 and TRBJ2-5, with 11 bases lining up with TRBD1. Trimming cost V 4 bases and J 4 bases; bases outside gene matches: 3. This CDR3 is 14 amino acids long. From germline, CDR1 is SGHNT and CDR2 YYREEE (reference sequence). CDR3 region: CASSGTGGAETQYF. For the CDR3, the DNA is TGTGCCAGCAGCGGGACAGGGGGGGCAGAGACCCAGTACTTC.

The chain uses TRBV4-3 and TRBJ2-3; 12 nucleotides align to TRBD2. V dropped 4 bases and J dropped 2; count of bases not matched to a gene: 16. The germline gives CDR1 LGHNA, CDR2 YSLEER. This CDR3 region has 20 residues. The CDR3 protein is CASSLSGLAGPLTFTDTQYF. The CDR3 region has the DNA TGCGCCAGCAGCCTTTCTGGACTAGCGGGACCTTTAACCTTCACAGATACGCAGTATTTT.

V is TRBV15 and J is TRBJ1-5; 9 bases match TRBD1. J was trimmed by 4 bases and V by 3 bases; bases with no gene match: 10. The germline V gene has CDR1 LNHNV and CDR2 YYDKDF (reference sequence). There are 17 residues in the CDR3. The CDR3 sequence: CATSRVGTGIRNQPQHF. The CDR3 DNA reads TGTGCCACCAGCAGGGTCGGGACAGGGATAAGAAATCAGCCCCAGCATTTT.

The CDR3 here is CASSVLSGGLLDYEQYF. The DNA of the CDR3 is TGCGCCAGCAGCGTTTTGTCAGGGGGCCTGCTTGACTACGAGCAGTACTTC. The chain has TRBV5-1 and TRBJ2-7, with 8 bases identical to TRBD1. The CDR3 sequence is 17 residues long. The V and J ends lost 4 bases and 3 bases, in that order; junction bases with no gene match: 15. Germline assignment: CDR1 SGHRS and CDR2 YFSETQ.

V and J are TRBV30 and TRBJ2-3, with TRBD1 matching 10 bases. V gave up 0 bases and J gave up 5 bases; unmatched junction bases: 5. The CDR3 covers 15 residues. The germline gives CDR1 GTSNPN, CDR2 SVGIG (reference sequence). The CDR3 DNA sequence: TGTGCCTGGAGTGTGGGGACAGGGGCACAAGATACGCAGTATTTT. Its translation: CAWSVGTGAQDTQYF.

CDR3 residues: CASSQSARESSTDTQYF. CDR3 sequence (DNA): TGTGCCAGCAGCCAGAGCGCGAGAGAGTCTAGCACAGATACGCAGTATTTT. J is TRBJ2-3 and V is TRBV11-3; D ambiguous. Trimming stripped 5 bases from V and 0 bases from J, with 18 bases between. The CDR3 sequence is 17 residues long. Germline lookup yields CDR1 SGHNT and CDR2 YENEEA.

This clone was recorded only once. The CDR3 sequence is CATSRDGWGANVLTF. The CDR3 bases are TGTGCCACCAGCAGAGACGGGTGGGGGGCCAACGTCCTGACTTTC. The V and J genes are TRBV15 and TRBJ2-6; D unresolved. Germline V lookup: CDR1 LNHNV, CDR2 YYDKDF (reference sequence). This CDR3 spans 15 amino acids. V lost 0 bases, J lost 4 bases, and 7 bases lay in between.

The count of this clone is one. With only one base between it and a far larger clone, this is likely a read error. The same CDR3 can be traced to other DNA sequences in this sample. The V call is TRBV9, the J call TRBJ2-2; D not certain. CDR3 length: 14 amino acids. Germline CDR1 is SGDLS and CDR2 is YYNGEE. The ends were cut back, 4 bases at V and 1 base at J, with 8 bases in the middle. The CDR3 coding sequence is TGTGCCAGCAGCCCCCAAGGGAACACCGGGGAGCTGTTTTTT. The encoded protein is CASSPQGNTGELFF.

This clone was seen only a few times. This CDR3 is also generated by other DNA sequences in the sample. V usage is TRBV2 and J usage is TRBJ1-2; 8 bases map to TRBD1. CDR1 SNHLY and CDR2 FYNNEI come from the germline V gene. CDR3 size: 14 residues. After removal of 6 bases from V and 2 bases from J, the junction contained 5 bases not matched to a gene. CDR3 sequence (DNA): TGTGCCAGCAGCGAAACAGGGGGGAACTATGGCTACACCTTC. Protein sequence: CASSETGGNYGYTF.

The chain has TRBV27 and TRBJ1-2, with D possibly TRBD1 on 5 matching bases. The CDR3 runs 12 residues. V was clipped by 6 bases and J by 6 bases, with 11 bases between them. CDR1 is MNHEY, CDR2 SMNVEV, per germline (reference sequence). The CDR3 sequence: CASSRGGDGYTF. The CDR3 DNA follows: TGTGCCAGCAGCCGGGGGGGGGATGGCTACACCTTC.